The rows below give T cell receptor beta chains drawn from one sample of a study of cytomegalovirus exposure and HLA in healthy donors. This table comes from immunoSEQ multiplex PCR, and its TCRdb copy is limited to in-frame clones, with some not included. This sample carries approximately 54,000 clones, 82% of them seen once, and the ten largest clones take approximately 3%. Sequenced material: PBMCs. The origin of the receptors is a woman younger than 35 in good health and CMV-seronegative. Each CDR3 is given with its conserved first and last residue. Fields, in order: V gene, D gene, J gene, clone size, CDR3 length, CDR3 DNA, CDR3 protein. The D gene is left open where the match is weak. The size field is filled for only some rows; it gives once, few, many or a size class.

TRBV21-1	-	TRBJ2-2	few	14	TGTGCCAGCCCCCCGGGACTGGACACCGGGGAGCTGTTTTTT	CASPPGLDTGELFF
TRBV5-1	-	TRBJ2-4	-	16	TGCGCCAGCAGCTTGGGATGGGGGGTAGCCAAAAACATTCAGTACTTC	CASSLGWGVAKNIQYF
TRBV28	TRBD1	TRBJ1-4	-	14	TGTGCCAGCAGACTTACAGGGGCTCGGGAAAAACTGTTTTTT	CASRLTGAREKLFF
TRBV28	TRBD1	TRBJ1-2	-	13	TGTGCCAGTAGAGGGGGCCCCTACTATGGCTACACCTTC	CASRGGPYYGYTF
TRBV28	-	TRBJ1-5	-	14	TGTGCCAGCAGTTTTTTACAGGGCGATCAGCCCCAGCATTTT	CASSFLQGDQPQHF
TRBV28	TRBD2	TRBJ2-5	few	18	TGTGCCAGCAGTTTAATGCGTGGTAGCGGGAGTGGGCAAGAGACCCAGTACTTC	CASSLMRGSGSGQETQYF
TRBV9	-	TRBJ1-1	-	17	TGTGCCAGCAGCGTAGAAGCGTCACGGAGAAGGAACACTGAAGCTTTCTTT	CASSVEASRRRNTEAFF
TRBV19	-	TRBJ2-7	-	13	TGTGCCACCCAAGACACTTTACTCTACGAGCAGTACTTC	CATQDTLLYEQYF
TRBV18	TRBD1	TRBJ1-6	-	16	TGTGCCAGCTCACGCTCCTCAGACAGGGATAATTCACCCCTCCACTTT	CASSRSSDRDNSPLHF
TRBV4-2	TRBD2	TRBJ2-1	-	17	TGTGCCAGCAGCCAAGATTCGGGACTAGCGGGAGACAATGAGCAGTTCTTC	CASSQDSGLAGDNEQFF
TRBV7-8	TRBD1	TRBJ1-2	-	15	TGTGCCAGCAGCTGGGACAGGGGGGCTAACTATGGCTACACCTTC	CASSWDRGANYGYTF
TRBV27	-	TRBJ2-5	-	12	TGTGCCAGCAGCCCCGGGTGGGAGACCCAGTACTTC	CASSPGWETQYF
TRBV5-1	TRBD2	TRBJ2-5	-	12	TGCGCCAGCAGCTTGCGGGAGGGGACCCAGTACTTC	CASSLREGTQYF
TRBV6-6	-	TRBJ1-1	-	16	TGTGCCAGCAGTTACAGAGTCAACGGGGGGAACACTGAAGCTTTCTTT	CASSYRVNGGNTEAFF
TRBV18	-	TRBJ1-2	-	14	TGTGCCAGCTCACCGCCTATTGACGGGTTGGGCTACACCTTC	CASSPPIDGLGYTF
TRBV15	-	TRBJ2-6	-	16	TGTGCCACCAGCAGGGACACCAGCTCTGGGGCCAACGTCCTGACTTTC	CATSRDTSSGANVLTF
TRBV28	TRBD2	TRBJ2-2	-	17	TGTGCCAGCAGCAAAAGACTAGCGGGGTTGAACACCGGGGAGCTGTTTTTT	CASSKRLAGLNTGELFF
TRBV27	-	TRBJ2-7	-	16	TGTGCCAGCAGTTTAAGTGGGCAGGGGGGATCCTACGAGCAGTACTTC	CASSLSGQGGSYEQYF
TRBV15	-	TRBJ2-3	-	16	TGTGCCACCAGCAGAGATCTAAGCGCCGGCACAGATACGCAGTATTTT	CATSRDLSAGTDTQYF
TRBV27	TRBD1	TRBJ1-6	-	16	TGTGCCAGCAGTTCCCGTGGGACAGGTCAGAATTCACCCCTCCACTTT	CASSSRGTGQNSPLHF
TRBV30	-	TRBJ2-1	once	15	TGTGCCTGGAGTGAGGGGGGGAGCTCCTACAATGAGCAGTTCTTC	CAWSEGGSSYNEQFF
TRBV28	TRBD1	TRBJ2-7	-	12	TGTGCCAGCAGTTTTGGGGACAGAGAGCAGTACTTC	CASSFGDREQYF
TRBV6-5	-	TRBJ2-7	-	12	TGTGCCAGCAGTCAACAGGGCTACGAGCAGTACTTC	CASSQQGYEQYF
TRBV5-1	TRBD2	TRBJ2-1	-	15	TGCGCCAGCAGCTCGACTAGCGGGTACCACAATGAGCAGTTCTTC	CASSSTSGYHNEQFF
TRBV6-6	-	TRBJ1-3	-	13	TGTGCCAGCAGTTCCGAGGGAAGAAACACCATATATTTT	CASSSEGRNTIYF
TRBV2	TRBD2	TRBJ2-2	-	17	TGTGCCAGCAGGACACTAGCGGGGACCTCCGCCGGCGGGGAGCTGTTTTTT	CASRTLAGTSAGGELFF
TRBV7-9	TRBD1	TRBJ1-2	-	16	TGTGCCAGCAGCACTAAGCCCGCAGGGGGCGGTTATGGCTACACCTTC	CASSTKPAGGGYGYTF
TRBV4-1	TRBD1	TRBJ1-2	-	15	TGCGCCAGCAGCCCGGGACAGGGGGCGAACTATGGCTACACCTTC	CASSPGQGANYGYTF
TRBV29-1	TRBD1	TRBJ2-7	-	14	TGCAGCGTTGGGGACAGGGGAGGGAGTAACGAGCAGTACTTC	CSVGDRGGSNEQYF
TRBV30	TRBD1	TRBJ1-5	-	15	TGTGCCTGGAGCCGGAAACAGGGGTGGAATCAGCCCCAGCATTTT	CAWSRKQGWNQPQHF
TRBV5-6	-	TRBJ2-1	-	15	TGTGCCAGCAGCTTCGGCCGGGTTTCCTACAATGAGCAGTTCTTC	CASSFGRVSYNEQFF
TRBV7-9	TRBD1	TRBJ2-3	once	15	TGTGCCAGCAGCTTAGGACAGGGTGACACAGATACGCAGTATTTT	CASSLGQGDTDTQYF
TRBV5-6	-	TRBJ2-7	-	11	TGTGCCAGCAGCTTGAGGGCAGGGAAGTACTTC	CASSLRAGKYF
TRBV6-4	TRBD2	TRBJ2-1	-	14	TGTGCCAGCAGTGGGAGCGGGGAGGACTATGAGCAGTTCTTC	CASSGSGEDYEQFF
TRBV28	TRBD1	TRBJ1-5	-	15	TGTGCCAGTACCACTCGGACAGGGGGCAATCAGCCCCAGCATTTT	CASTTRTGGNQPQHF